A selection of T cell receptor beta chains follows, all from one sample in a study of T cells after yellow fever vaccination. TCRdb re-called the 5' RACE reads with MiXCR, one entry per CDR3 protein. Of fewer than 450,000 distinct CDR3 sequences in the sample, about 8.3% were seen once. Sequenced here: PBMCs, sampled more than 35 days after the first yellow fever vaccination. These receptor sequences come from a man younger than 35 who received the YFV17D yellow fever vaccine. CDR3s include the opening cysteine and the closing phenylalanine or tryptophan. A D gene is named only where the DNA matches it firmly. Clone size is given for some rows only: seen once, a few or many times, or a class if the clone is expanded.

TRBJ1-1	.	many	TRBV20-1	CSAPGAGNVETEAFF	TGCAGTGCGCCGGGGGCGGGTAATGTAGAAACTGAAGCTTTCTTT
TRBJ1-1	.	few	TRBV12-3/TRBV12-4	CASSRSVYEAFF	TGTGCCAGCAGCCGATCCGTTTATGAAGCTTTCTTT
TRBJ1-4	TRBD1	.	TRBV11-2	CASRPAGTGRGLFF	TGTGCCAGCAGACCGGCCGGGACAGGGAGAGGGCTGTTTTTT
TRBJ2-1	.	.	TRBV4-3	CASSQEGSGWNEQFF	TGCGCCAGCAGCCAAGAGGGGTCGGGATGGAATGAGCAGTTCTTC
TRBJ1-2	.	few	TRBV7-2	CASSLVTGRGYGYTF	TGTGCCAGCAGCTTAGTAACGGGGAGGGGCTATGGCTACACCTTC
TRBJ2-3	TRBD2	few	TRBV6-1	CASSDQRGGSDTQYF	TGTGCCAGCAGTGATCAGCGGGGGGGGTCAGATACGCAGTATTTT
TRBJ2-3	.	few	TRBV6-1	CASRSRTDTDTQYF	TGTGCCAGCAGGTCCCGGACAGACACAGATACGCAGTATTTT
TRBJ1-1	.	.	TRBV5-8	CASSLRGGLGTEAFF	TGTGCCAGCAGCTTGAGAGGAGGGTTGGGCACTGAAGCTTTCTTT
TRBJ2-2	TRBD1	few	TRBV28	CASSPGQPANTGELFF	TGTGCCAGCAGCCCGGGACAGCCTGCGAACACCGGGGAGCTGTTTTTT
TRBJ2-3	.	.	TRBV5-4	CASSLEIGGSTDTQYF	TGTGCCAGCAGCTTGGAAATTGGCGGAAGCACAGATACGCAGTATTTT
TRBJ1-1	.	.	TRBV12-3/TRBV12-4	CASSFYPEAFF	TGTGCCAGCAGTTTTTACCCTGAAGCTTTCTTT
TRBJ2-2	.	.	TRBV12-3/TRBV12-4	CASSLRAGVSTGELFF	TGTGCCAGCAGTTTAAGGGCAGGGGTTTCCACCGGGGAGCTGTTTTTT
TRBJ2-7	.	few	TRBV7-9	CATSYQGRYEQYF	TGTGCCACTTCGTATCAGGGACGCTACGAGCAGTACTTC
TRBJ2-6	.	.	TRBV11-2	CASSLDGPLNSGANVLTF	TGTGCCAGCAGCTTGGACGGTCCCTTAAACTCTGGGGCCAACGTCCTGACTTTC
TRBJ2-5	TRBD2	many	TRBV20-1	CSARRLAGDQETQYF	TGCAGTGCGCGAAGACTAGCGGGGGACCAAGAGACCCAGTACTTC
TRBJ2-2	.	.	TRBV7-9	CASSTTEIDTGELFF	TGTGCCAGCAGCACGACCGAAATAGACACCGGGGAGCTGTTTTTT
TRBJ2-1	TRBD2	few	TRBV20-1	CSASSLAGEFYNEQFF	TGCAGTGCTAGTTCGCTAGCGGGGGAGTTTTACAATGAGCAGTTCTTC
TRBJ2-2	.	many	TRBV6-5	CASKHQNTGELFF	TGTGCCAGCAAACACCAGAACACCGGGGAGCTGTTTTTT
TRBJ2-7	.	.	TRBV5-6	CASSYTSTPYEQYF	TGTGCCAGCAGCTACACATCTACGCCCTACGAGCAGTACTTC
TRBJ2-3	.	few	TRBV7-2	CASSDESSYYTDTQYF	TGTGCCAGCAGCGACGAGAGTTCCTATTACACAGATACGCAGTATTTT
TRBJ2-6	TRBD1	many	TRBV7-8	CASSLETGGIWLGANVLTF	TGTGCCAGCAGCTTAGAGACAGGGGGAATTTGGCTAGGGGCCAACGTCCTGACTTTC
TRBJ1-1	TRBD1	few	TRBV6-2/TRBV6-3	CASSPWRQGGNTEAFF	TGTGCCAGCAGTCCCTGGCGACAGGGAGGAAACACTGAAGCTTTCTTT
TRBJ1-1	TRBD1	few	TRBV5-1	CASRHPGQGADTEAFF	TGCGCCAGCAGGCATCCGGGACAGGGGGCCGACACTGAAGCTTTCTTT
TRBJ1-1	.	few	TRBV10-3	CAISESGATEAFF	TGTGCCATCAGTGAGTCGGGGGCCACTGAAGCTTTCTTT
TRBJ1-1	.	.	TRBV20-1	CSASMNTEAFF	TGCAGTGCCTCAATGAACACTGAAGCTTTCTTT
TRBJ2-1	TRBD2	.	TRBV6-1	CASRGTSGGAIEQFF	TGTGCCAGCAGAGGGACTAGCGGGGGGGCCATTGAGCAGTTCTTC
TRBJ1-6	TRBD1	few	TRBV14	CAPGAGQGASRSYNSPLHF	TGTGCCCCCGGCGCCGGACAGGGGGCCTCAAGGTCCTATAATTCACCCCTCCACTTT
TRBJ1-2	.	few	TRBV6-6	CASWWGATDGYTF	TGTGCCAGCTGGTGGGGCGCGACTGATGGCTACACCTTC
TRBJ2-2	.	.	TRBV5-1	CASSLVDPSGGELFF	TGCGCCAGCAGCTTAGTGGACCCCAGTGGCGGGGAGCTGTTTTTT
TRBJ2-1	.	.	TRBV13	CASSPNPLVPEGSLAYNEQFF	TGTGCCAGCAGCCCAAACCCTCTTGTACCGGAAGGATCCCTTGCTTACAATGAGCAGTTCTTC
TRBJ1-1	.	.	TRBV7-9	CASSFVQNTEAFF	TGTGCCAGCAGCTTCGTCCAGAACACTGAAGCTTTCTTT
TRBJ2-7	.	few	TRBV11-1	CASSRPEVTNNRASYEQYF	TGTGCCAGCAGCCGCCCTGAGGTTACTAATAACAGGGCCTCCTACGAGCAGTACTTC
TRBJ1-2	TRBD1	.	TRBV4-3	CASSHGTGVANYGYTF	TGCGCCAGCAGCCACGGGACAGGGGTAGCTAACTATGGCTACACCTTC
TRBJ1-1	.	few	TRBV5-1	CASRKDGGDTEAFF	TGCGCCAGCAGAAAGGACGGCGGGGACACTGAAGCTTTCTTT
TRBJ2-7	.	many	TRBV5-6	CASSVGDGPYEQYF	TGTGCCAGCAGCGTTGGGGACGGACCCTACGAGCAGTACTTC
TRBJ2-1	TRBD2	.	TRBV11-2	CASSLSSGGFNEQFF	TGTGCCAGCAGCTTAAGTAGCGGGGGGTTCAATGAGCAGTTCTTC
TRBJ1-4	.	many	TRBV3-1	CASSQARVTNEKLFF	TGTGCCAGCAGCCAAGCGCGTGTAACTAATGAAAAACTGTTTTTT
TRBJ1-4	.	few	TRBV5-6	CASSLELHEKLFF	TGTGCCAGCAGCTTGGAACTGCATGAAAAACTGTTTTTT
TRBJ1-2	TRBD1	.	TRBV20-1	CSARAGTGNYGYTF	TGCAGTGCTAGAGCTGGGACAGGAAACTATGGCTACACCTTC
TRBJ2-7	TRBD1	.	TRBV6-5	CASSYSNTGGFYEQYF	TGTGCCAGCAGTTACTCGAACACAGGGGGCTTTTACGAGCAGTACTTC
TRBJ2-3	.	few	TRBV9	CASSGRDIFTDTQYF	TGTGCCAGCAGCGGCAGGGATATCTTCACAGATACGCAGTATTTT
TRBJ1-1	.	many	TRBV30	CAWRIPGLNTEAFF	TGTGCCTGGAGGATTCCGGGCCTGAACACTGAAGCTTTCTTT
TRBJ2-3	.	.	TRBV6-2/TRBV6-3	CASSPHQGRLDTQYF	TGTGCCAGCAGCCCACACCAGGGAAGACTGGATACGCAGTATTTT
TRBJ2-5	TRBD1	few	TRBV15	CATSSQTGGRETQYF	TGTGCCACCAGCAGCCAGACAGGGGGCAGAGAGACCCAGTACTTC
TRBJ1-4	TRBD1	.	TRBV12-3/TRBV12-4	CASSFGRGQANEKLFF	TGTGCCAGCAGTTTTGGTCGGGGACAGGCTAATGAAAAACTGTTTTTT
TRBJ2-1	.	.	TRBV4-3	CASSQGIGLLNEQFF	TGCGCCAGCAGCCAAGGCATAGGGCTTTTGAATGAGCAGTTCTTC
TRBJ2-1	TRBD1	.	TRBV24-1	CATSATTGGGGNEQFF	TGTGCCACCAGTGCTACCACAGGGGGCGGAGGAAATGAGCAGTTCTTC
TRBJ2-5	.	.	TRBV20-1	CSAREASQETQYF	TGCAGTGCTAGAGAGGCCAGCCAAGAGACCCAGTACTTC
TRBJ1-2	.	few	TRBV12-3/TRBV12-4	CASSPSFDRPPTF	TGTGCCAGCAGTCCTTCCTTTGACAGGCCCCCCACCTTC
TRBJ2-3	.	.	TRBV5-1	CASSEDRTDTQYF	TGCGCCAGTTCGGAAGACAGGACAGATACGCAGTATTTT
TRBJ2-3	.	.	TRBV27	CASRGVRIDTQYF	TGTGCCAGCAGGGGAGTCCGTATCGATACGCAGTATTTT
TRBJ2-5	TRBD2	few	TRBV12-3/TRBV12-4	CASSKLAGDQETQYF	TGTGCCAGCAGTAAACTAGCGGGGGACCAAGAGACCCAGTACTTC
TRBJ2-2	TRBD2	.	TRBV7-2	CASRGGGAVTGELFF	TGTGCCAGCAGGGGCGGGGGGGCGGTTACCGGGGAGCTGTTTTTT
TRBJ1-2	TRBD1	many	TRBV7-2	CASSPGQNYGYTF	TGTGCCAGCAGCCCGGGACAGAACTATGGCTACACCTTC
TRBJ1-1	TRBD1	.	TRBV5-1	CASRPDRGKTAFF	TGCGCCAGCAGACCAGACAGGGGCAAGACGGCTTTCTTT
TRBJ1-5	.	few	TRBV20-1	CSARLLNELPQHF	TGCAGTGCTAGACTCTTAAACGAGTTGCCCCAGCATTTT
TRBJ1-1	TRBD1	.	TRBV6-1	CASSIRQGSTEAFF	TGTGCCAGCAGCATACGACAGGGGAGCACTGAAGCTTTCTTT
TRBJ1-2	TRBD1	few	TRBV18	CASSPFTGGADYGYTF	TGTGCCAGCTCACCTTTTACAGGGGGCGCCGACTATGGCTACACCTTC
TRBJ2-7	.	few	TRBV9	CASSQPTNSYEQYF	TGTGCCAGCAGCCAACCGACTAATTCCTACGAGCAGTACTTC